Each of the 2 T cell receptor beta chains below was sequenced from the same sample in a study of cytomegalovirus exposure and HLA in healthy donors. A multiplex PCR was run with 60 Vbeta primers and 13 Jbeta primers. Profiling relied on immunoSEQ multiplex PCR, and the TCRdb table lists in-frame clones only, not all of them. The sample includes some 180,000 clones, approximately 76% seen only once; the top ten take approximately 5.4%. The sample comprised PBMCs. The receptors originated from a woman under 30 in good health and CMV-seropositive.

V usage is TRBV6-5 and J usage is TRBJ1-4, with 7 bases matching TRBD1. Per germline, CDR1 MNHEY and CDR2 SVGAGI. V trimming: 5 bases; J trimming: 8 bases; junction bases outside the gene matches: 8. This CDR3 is built from 14 residues. The CDR3 reads CASSLRQGGEKLFF. The CDR3 nucleotides read TGTGCCAGCAGTCTACGACAGGGTGGCGAAAAACTGTTTTTT.

This clone was seen once. The rearrangement links TRBV23-1 to TRBJ2-1, with D possibly being TRBD1 (6 bases). TRBV23-1 is flagged as an ORF with uncertain function. The CDR3 extends over 15 amino acids. With 4 bases removed from V and 7 bases from J, the gap between germline ends came to 17 bases. DNA for the CDR3: TGCGCCAGCAGTCCGGTTCAGGGGCTCGGGAATGAGCAGTTCTTC. It codes for CASSPVQGLGNEQFF.